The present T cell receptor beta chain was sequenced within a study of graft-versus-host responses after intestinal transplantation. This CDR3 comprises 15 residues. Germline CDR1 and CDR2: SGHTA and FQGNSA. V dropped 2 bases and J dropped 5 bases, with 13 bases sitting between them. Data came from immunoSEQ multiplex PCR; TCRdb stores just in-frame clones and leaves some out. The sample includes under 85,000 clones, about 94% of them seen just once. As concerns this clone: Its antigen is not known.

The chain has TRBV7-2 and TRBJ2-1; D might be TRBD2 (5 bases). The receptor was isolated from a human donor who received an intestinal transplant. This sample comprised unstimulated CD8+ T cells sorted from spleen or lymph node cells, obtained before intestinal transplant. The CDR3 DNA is TGTGCCAGCAGCTTATCCCTAGCAGGAGACAATGAGCAGTTCTTC. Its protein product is CASSLSLAGDNEQFF.